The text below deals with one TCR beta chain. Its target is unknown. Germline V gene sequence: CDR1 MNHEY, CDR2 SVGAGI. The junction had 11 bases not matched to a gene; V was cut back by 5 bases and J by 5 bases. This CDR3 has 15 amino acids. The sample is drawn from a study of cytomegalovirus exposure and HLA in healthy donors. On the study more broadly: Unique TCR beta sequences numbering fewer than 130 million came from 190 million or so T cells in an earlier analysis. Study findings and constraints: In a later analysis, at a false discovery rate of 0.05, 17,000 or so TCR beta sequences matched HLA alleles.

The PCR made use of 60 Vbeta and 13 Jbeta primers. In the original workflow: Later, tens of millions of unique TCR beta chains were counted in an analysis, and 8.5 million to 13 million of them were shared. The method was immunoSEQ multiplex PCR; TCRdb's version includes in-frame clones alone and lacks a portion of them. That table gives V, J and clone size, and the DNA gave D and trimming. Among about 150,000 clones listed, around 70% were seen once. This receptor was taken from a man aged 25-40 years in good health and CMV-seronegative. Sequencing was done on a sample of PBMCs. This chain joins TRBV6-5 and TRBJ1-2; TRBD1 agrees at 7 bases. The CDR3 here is CASSKDRAELYGYTF. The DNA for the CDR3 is TGTGCCAGCAGTAAAGACAGGGCGGAACTATATGGCTACACCTTC.